This section outlines one T cell receptor (beta chain) sequence together with its context. The V gene lost 7 bases and the J gene lost 2 bases, with 9 bases spanning the gap. CDR1 is SNHLY, CDR2 FYNNEI, per germline. The CDR3 loop spans 14 amino acids. The sample belongs to a study of blood T cells in healthy people across ages. Combining a sample-barcoded 5' primer with a J-beta primer mix, a second PCR ran for roughly 7 to 11 cycles. Each cDNA molecule, via a template-switch adaptor with 12 random nucleotides, was tagged. TCRdb re-analysed the 5' RACE reads in MiXCR, keeping a single row per CDR3 protein. Of under 1,100,000 distinct CDR3 sequences detected, approximately 25% appear once; the ten largest clones hold around 0.75%. Separately, the same data were catalogued under a study of T cells of mothers and their children. That publication notes: Study donors consisted of a few healthy Caucasian mothers and their six children. Slightly higher overlap, not significant, was seen in related mother-child pairs than in unrelated pairs.

The clonotype comes from a girl aged 2 to 10 in good health. Sequences were obtained from blood. V is TRBV2 and J is TRBJ2-6, with D possibly being TRBD1 (6 bases). For the CDR3, the DNA is TGTGCCAGCAAAAACAGGGCTGGGGCCAACGTCCTGACTTTC. Its protein is CASKNRAGANVLTF.